The clone carrying this T cell receptor (beta chain) has at least ten counts. The sample originates from a study of T cells after yellow fever vaccination. One entry per CDR3 protein results from TCRdb running MiXCR on the 5' RACE reads. This sample yields 300,000 to 350,000 distinct CDR3 sequences, of which approximately 4.3% are seen a single time; 19% belongs to the top ten. This CDR3 is built from 14 residues. Trimming took 3 bases from V and 4 from J, leaving 12 bases between them. The rearrangement links TRBV12-3 or TRBV12-4 to TRBJ1-2; no clear D gene. The specimen was PBMCs, collected 15 days after the yellow fever booster vaccination. This TCR was recovered from a man aged 18 to 30 who received the YFV17D yellow fever vaccine. DNA of the CDR3: TGTGCCAGCAGTTTTAGCCCGGTGGTCTATGGCTACACCTTC. It specifies CASSFSPVVYGYTF.